Listed below are T cell receptor beta chains from one sample, sequenced in a study of T-cell memory formation after mild COVID-19. One entry per CDR3 protein results from TCRdb running MiXCR on the 5' RACE reads. The table has approximately 250,000 distinct CDR3 sequences, roughly 15% seen once; the top ten hold approximately 2.1%. Sequencing was done on a sample of PBMCs or a T cell subset sorted from them (not recorded which). The receptors come from an adult woman who had mild COVID-19 (a few samples of this study predate the infection). Cell type and time point are not known. Each CDR3 is given with its conserved first and last residue. Fields, in order: D gene, V gene, clone size, J gene, CDR3 DNA, CDR3 protein. The D gene is left open where the match is weak. Not all rows give a size; the values are once, few, many and, for expanded clones, a class.

-	TRBV21-1	few	TRBJ1-2	TGTGCCAGCCCCCGCCTAAGGGGGCCGAACTCTAACTATGGCTACACCTTC	CASPRLRGPNSNYGYTF
TRBD1	TRBV6-4	few	TRBJ2-1	TGTGCCAGCAGTCCCGGGACAGGGACAGTAGAGCAGTTCTTC	CASSPGTGTVEQFF
-	TRBV14	-	TRBJ2-5	TGTGCCAGCAAGAGGGGGGGATTGGAGACCCAGTACTTC	CASKRGGLETQYF
-	TRBV12-3/TRBV12-4	-	TRBJ1-2	TGTGCCAGCAGTGCGCGACAGTGGGATAGCTATGGCTACACCTTC	CASSARQWDSYGYTF
-	TRBV11-3	-	TRBJ2-4	TGTGCCAGCAGCGCGGGACGGGGAACTGGAAACATTCAGTACTTC	CASSAGRGTGNIQYF
-	TRBV12-3/TRBV12-4	few	TRBJ1-2	TGTGCCAGCAGGCGCTACGGTTATGGCTACACCTTC	CASRRYGYGYTF
-	TRBV7-9	-	TRBJ2-7	TGTGCCAGCAGCAACCAGGGTTACGAGCAGTACTTC	CASSNQGYEQYF
-	TRBV7-9	-	TRBJ2-5	TGTGCCAGCAGCTTACTCCGGCAGGGAGGAGAGACCCAGTACTTC	CASSLLRQGGETQYF
-	TRBV7-2	few	TRBJ2-5	TGTGCCAGCAGCAAGGAGAGGGGGGAGACCCAGTACTTC	CASSKERGETQYF
-	TRBV3-1	few	TRBJ1-2	TGTGCCAGCAGCCTCGGGGAGAACTATGGCTACACCTTC	CASSLGENYGYTF
TRBD1	TRBV19	-	TRBJ2-7	TGTGCCAGTAGTATAGGTGGACAGGGTAAGGTCTACGAGCAGTACTTC	CASSIGGQGKVYEQYF
-	TRBV6-1	-	TRBJ1-5	TGTGCCAGCATCTTATCGCGGGCGCTAGGCAATCAGCCCCAGCATTTT	CASILSRALGNQPQHF
TRBD2	TRBV7-3	many	TRBJ2-3	TGTGCCAGCAGCACTAGCGGCGGGGGCACAGATACGCAGTATTTT	CASSTSGGGTDTQYF
-	TRBV5-1	few	TRBJ2-7	TGCGCCAGCAGCTTACGAATACCCCAGGGGAGAGGGGTAACTCGTGCCTACGAGCAGTACTTC	CASSLRIPQGRGVTRAYEQYF
-	TRBV7-8	many	TRBJ1-5	TGTGCCAGCAGCCTACTGAGCAATCAGCCCCAGCATTTT	CASSLLSNQPQHF
TRBD1	TRBV24-1	-	TRBJ2-4	TGTGCCACCAGTGATGCAGGGGGCGCTAGGGACATTCAGTACTTC	CATSDAGGARDIQYF
TRBD2	TRBV18	-	TRBJ2-3	TGTGCCAGCTCACCTGGTAGCGGGGGACAATGGAATACGCAGTATTTT	CASSPGSGGQWNTQYF
-	TRBV24-1	few	TRBJ2-2	TGTGCCACCAGTGCCGGCACCGGGGAGCTGTTTTTT	CATSAGTGELFF
-	TRBV7-3	few	TRBJ2-5	TGTGCCAGCAGCTTAGACCCAGGGTACCAAGAGACCCAGTACTTC	CASSLDPGYQETQYF
-	TRBV12-3/TRBV12-4	many	TRBJ1-1	TGTGCCAGCAGTTTGGGCAGGGGCACTGAAGCTTTCTTT	CASSLGRGTEAFF